This T cell receptor (beta chain) was captured by sequencing in a study of blood T cell repertoires in COVID-19. About the study: Samples representing acute and convalescent COVID-19 were sourced from the United States, Italy and Spain.

Measured with immunoSEQ multiplex PCR; TCRdb has only the in-frame clones, and not every one. The sample includes 380,000 or so clones, over 75% of them seen just once. The CDR3 is 14 residues long. Per the germline V gene, CDR1 is SGDLS and CDR2 is YYNGEE. V lost 4 bases to trimming and J lost 3 bases, with 11 bases between them. The sequence was collected from a woman between 40 and 55 years old with acute COVID-19. The sample comprised PBMCs or T cells enriched from blood (not recorded which). The chain employs TRBV9 and TRBJ1-5; D is possibly TRBD1 (6 bases). The CDR3 region is CASSPQGLNQPQHF. CDR3 in DNA: TGTGCCAGCAGCCCACAGGGTCTCAATCAGCCCCAGCATTTT.